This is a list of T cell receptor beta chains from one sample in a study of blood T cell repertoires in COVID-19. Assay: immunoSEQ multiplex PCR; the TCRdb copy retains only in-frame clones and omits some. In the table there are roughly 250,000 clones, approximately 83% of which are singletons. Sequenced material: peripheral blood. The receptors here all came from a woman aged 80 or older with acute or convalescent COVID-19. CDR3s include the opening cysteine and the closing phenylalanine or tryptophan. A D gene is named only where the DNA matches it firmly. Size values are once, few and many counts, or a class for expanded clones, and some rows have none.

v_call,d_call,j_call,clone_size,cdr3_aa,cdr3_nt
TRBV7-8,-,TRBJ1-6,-,CASSPSGGNSPLHF,TGTGCCAGCAGTCCAAGCGGGGGAAACTCACCCCTCCACTTT
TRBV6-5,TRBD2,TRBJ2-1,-,CASTSGLAGVKQFF,TGTGCCAGCACCTCGGGACTAGCGGGGGTAAAGCAGTTCTTC
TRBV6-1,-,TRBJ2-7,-,CASSEVARWESYEQYF,TGTGCCAGCAGTGAAGTAGCGCGGTGGGAATCCTACGAGCAGTACTTC
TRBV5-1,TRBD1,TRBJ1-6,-,CASSLPDRLGGVLHF,TGCGCCAGCAGCCTCCCGGACAGGCTCGGGGGAGTTCTCCACTTT
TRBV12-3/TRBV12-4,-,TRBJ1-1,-,CASSAREATEAFF,TGTGCCAGCAGCGCCAGAGAGGCCACTGAAGCTTTCTTT
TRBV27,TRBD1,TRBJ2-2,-,CASSFFTGVGGELFF,TGTGCCAGCAGCTTCTTTACAGGGGTCGGCGGGGAGCTGTTTTTT
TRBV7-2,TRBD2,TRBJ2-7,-,CASSLGLAAYYEQYF,TGTGCCAGCAGCTTAGGTCTAGCGGCTTACTACGAGCAGTACTTC
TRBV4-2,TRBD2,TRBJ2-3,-,CASSQGTKADTQYF,TGTGCCAGCAGCCAGGGGACTAAGGCAGATACGCAGTATTTT
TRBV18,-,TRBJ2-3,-,CASSPTGSTDTQYF,TGTGCCAGCTCACCGACAGGCAGCACAGATACGCAGTATTTT
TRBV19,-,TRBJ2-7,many,CASSLEGSYEQYF,TGTGCCAGTAGTCTGGAGGGGTCCTACGAGCAGTACTTC
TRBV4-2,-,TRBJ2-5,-,CASSLEGGLARETQYF,TGTGCCAGCAGCTTAGAGGGTGGGCTAGCGAGGGAGACCCAGTACTTC
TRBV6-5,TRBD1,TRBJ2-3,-,CASSLGQASTDTQYF,TGTGCCAGCAGTTTGGGACAGGCTAGCACAGATACGCAGTATTTT
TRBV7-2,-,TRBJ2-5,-,CASSFGRGRETQYF,TGTGCCAGCAGCTTCGGCAGGGGTCGAGAGACCCAGTACTTC
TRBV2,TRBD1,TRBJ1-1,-,CASNEPPGQLRSEAFF,TGTGCCAGCAACGAACCACCGGGACAGCTTCGGAGTGAAGCTTTCTTT
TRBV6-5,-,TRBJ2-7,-,CASREGPSYEQYF,TGTGCCAGCCGAGAGGGCCCCTCCTACGAGCAGTACTTC
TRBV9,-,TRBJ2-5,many,CASSAHQTLQETQYF,TGTGCCAGCAGCGCCCATCAGACTTTACAAGAGACCCAGTACTTC
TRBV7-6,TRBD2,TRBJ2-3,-,CASSLSRSGGEDTQYF,TGTGCCAGCAGCTTGAGCAGGAGCGGGGGGGAGGATACGCAGTATTTT
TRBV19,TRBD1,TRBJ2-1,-,CASSERDRVSIEQFF,TGTGCCAGTAGTGAGCGGGACAGGGTTAGCATTGAGCAGTTCTTC
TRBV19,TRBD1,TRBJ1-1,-,CASSIPPLGTGEAFF,TGTGCCAGTAGTATACCCCCGTTGGGGACAGGTGAAGCTTTCTTT
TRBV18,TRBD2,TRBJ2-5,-,CASSRGPGLAIQETQYF,TGTGCCAGCTCACGAGGCCCGGGACTAGCGATCCAAGAGACCCAGTACTTC
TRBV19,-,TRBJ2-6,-,CASSPLTGSGANVLTF,TGTGCCAGTAGTCCCTTAACTGGTTCTGGGGCCAACGTCCTGACTTTC
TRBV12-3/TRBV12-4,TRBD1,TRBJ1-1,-,CASSGQGVTEAFF,TGTGCCAGCAGTGGACAGGGGGTTACTGAAGCTTTCTTT
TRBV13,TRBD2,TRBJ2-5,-,CASSLWTSGGPIETQYF,TGTGCCAGCAGCTTGTGGACTAGCGGGGGGCCGATAGAGACCCAGTACTTC
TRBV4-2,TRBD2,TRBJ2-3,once,CASSQVRGGTSGGAADTQYF,TGTGCCAGCAGCCAAGTGAGGGGAGGGACTAGCGGGGGGGCTGCAGATACGCAGTATTTT
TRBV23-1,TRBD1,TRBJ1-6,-,CASRIPGTGVLDQNSPLHF,TGCGCCAGCAGGATCCCCGGGACAGGGGTCCTAGATCAGAATTCACCCCTCCACTTT
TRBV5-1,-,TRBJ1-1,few,CASSLAGRNTEAFF,TGCGCCAGCAGCTTGGCCGGTAGGAACACTGAAGCTTTCTTT
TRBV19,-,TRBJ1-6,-,CATSIRGYNSPLHF,TGTGCCACCTCGATACGAGGTTATAATTCACCCCTCCACTTT
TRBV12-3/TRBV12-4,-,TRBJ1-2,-,CASSPLRDYGYTF,TGTGCCAGCAGCCCGTTGCGTGACTATGGCTACACCTTC
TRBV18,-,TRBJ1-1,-,CASSPRDSMNTEAFF,TGTGCCAGCTCACCAAGGGACTCCATGAACACTGAAGCTTTCTTT
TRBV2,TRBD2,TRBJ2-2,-,CASTPLAGGTGELFF,TGTGCCAGCACTCCGCTAGCGGGCGGAACCGGGGAGCTGTTTTTT
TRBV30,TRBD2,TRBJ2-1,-,CAWSLGGEQFF,TGTGCCTGGTCCCTCGGGGGGGAGCAGTTCTTC
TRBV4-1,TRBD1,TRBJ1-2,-,CASSQPTGGPYGYTF,TGCGCCAGCAGCCAACCTACAGGGGGCCCCTATGGCTACACCTTC
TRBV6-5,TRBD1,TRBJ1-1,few,CASSPRQGEAFF,TGTGCCAGCAGTCCACGACAGGGTGAAGCTTTCTTT
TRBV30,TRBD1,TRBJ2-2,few,CAWTTDRAAGELFF,TGTGCCTGGACCACCGACAGGGCGGCCGGGGAGCTGTTTTTT
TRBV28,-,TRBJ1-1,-,CASRAGQWNTEAFF,TGTGCCAGCAGGGCCGGACAGTGGAACACTGAAGCTTTCTTT
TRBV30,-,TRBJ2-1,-,CAWIPTGFGRNEQFF,TGTGCCTGGATCCCAACAGGGTTCGGTCGCAATGAGCAGTTCTTC
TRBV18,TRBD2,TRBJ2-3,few,CASSPIGGALDTQYF,TGTGCCAGCTCACCAATCGGGGGGGCCTTAGATACGCAGTATTTT
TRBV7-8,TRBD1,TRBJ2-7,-,CASSVTGTVHDYEQYF,TGTGCCAGCAGCGTGACCGGGACAGTGCATGACTACGAGCAGTACTTC
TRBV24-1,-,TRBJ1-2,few,CATSDPTGPYGYTF,TGTGCCACCAGTGACCCAACAGGCCCCTATGGCTACACCTTC
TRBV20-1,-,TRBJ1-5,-,CSASGTVGQPQHF,TGCAGTGCTAGTGGAACGGTTGGTCAGCCCCAGCATTTT
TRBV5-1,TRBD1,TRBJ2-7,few,CASSRTGDEQYF,TGCGCCAGCAGCCGGACAGGGGACGAGCAGTACTTC
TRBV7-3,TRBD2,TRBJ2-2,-,CASSSKRGANTGELFF,TGTGCCAGCAGCTCGAAGCGGGGCGCGAACACCGGGGAGCTGTTTTTT
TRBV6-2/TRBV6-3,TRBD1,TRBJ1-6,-,CASSSGQSYNSPLHF,TGTGCCAGCAGTTCGGGACAGTCCTATAATTCACCCCTCCACTTT
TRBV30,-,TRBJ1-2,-,CAWSGSGVGYGYTF,TGTGCCTGGAGTGGTTCCGGAGTTGGCTATGGCTACACCTTC
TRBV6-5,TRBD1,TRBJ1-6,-,CASRDFQGGPLHF,TGTGCCAGCAGAGACTTTCAGGGGGGACCCCTCCACTTT
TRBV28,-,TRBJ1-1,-,CASSLPGLMNTEAFF,TGTGCCAGCAGTTTACCGGGACTCATGAACACTGAAGCTTTCTTT
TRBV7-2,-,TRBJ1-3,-,CASSLQQGGNTIYF,TGTGCCAGCAGCTTACAGCAGGGCGGAAACACCATATATTTT
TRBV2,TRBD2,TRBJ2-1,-,CASRGLAGEGRQFF,TGTGCCAGCAGGGGACTAGCGGGGGAGGGAAGGCAGTTCTTC